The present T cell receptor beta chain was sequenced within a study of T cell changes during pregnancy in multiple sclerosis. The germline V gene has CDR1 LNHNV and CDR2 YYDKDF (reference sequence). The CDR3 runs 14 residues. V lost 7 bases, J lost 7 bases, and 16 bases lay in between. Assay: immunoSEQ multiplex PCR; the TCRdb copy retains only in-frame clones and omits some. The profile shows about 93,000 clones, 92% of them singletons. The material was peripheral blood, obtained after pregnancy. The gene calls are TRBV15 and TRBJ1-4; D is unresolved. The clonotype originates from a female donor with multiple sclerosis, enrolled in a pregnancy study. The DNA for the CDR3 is TGTGCCACCACAAGTTTTCTCAGTGGTGAAAAACTGTTTTTT. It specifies CATTSFLSGEKLFF.